Below, 15 T cell receptor beta chains from the same sample are listed, as sequenced in a study of beta chain features in type 1 diabetes. Expressed TCRB transcripts were sequenced because the isolated RNA had all been reverse transcribed beforehand. TCRdb's table, derived via immunoSEQ multiplex PCR, lists solely in-frame clones and lacks some. The data contain some 900,000 clones, about 17% of them singletons. The sample was naive CD4+ T cells from blood. These receptors originate from a woman younger than 30 in good health.

This clone was counted a few times. The J gene is TRBJ2-1, the V gene TRBV7-3; D is possibly TRBD2 (5 bases). CDR3 length equals 14 residues. V lost 5 bases and J 7 bases, leaving 15 bases between the germline ends. The germline V gene has CDR1 SGHTA and CDR2 FQGTGA. CDR3 region: CASSPGIPGNEQFF. DNA for the CDR3: TGTGCCAGCAGCCCCGGGATCCCGGGGAATGAGCAGTTCTTC.

This clone has only a few counts. The genes are TRBV4-3 and TRBJ1-4, with D tentatively TRBD1 (6 bases). CDR1 is LGHNA and CDR2 is YSLEER in the germline V gene. The CDR3 contains 15 residues. V was pared by 0 bases and J by 5 bases, with 10 bases between. CDR3 nucleotides: TGCGCCAGCAGCCAAGAGGGGGCGAGGAATGAAAAACTGTTTTTT. This codes for CASSQEGARNEKLFF.

The chain uses TRBV15 and TRBJ2-7; a weak D match, TRBD1 (8 bases). Germline V CDR1 and CDR2: LNHNV, YYDKDF (reference sequence). The V gene lost 5 bases and the J gene lost 4 bases, with 12 bases spanning the gap. The CDR3 length is 13 residues. CDR3 nucleotide sequence: TGTGCCACCAGCCACAGGGGGGGGTACGAGCAGTACTTC. This gives the protein CATSHRGGYEQYF. Together with reference TRBV15 and TRBJ2-7, the CDR3 gives the full variable domain: DAMVIQNPRYQVTQFGKPVTLSCSQTLNHNVMYWYQQKSSQAPKLLFHYYDKDFNNEADTPDNFQSRRPNTSFCFLDIRSPGLGDTAMYLCATSHRGGYEQYFGPGTRLTVT.

The table lists this clone with a few counts. The junction differs from germline at one of its ends, possibly a read error. The chain uses TRBV20-1 and TRBJ2-7; D gene unclear. This CDR3 spans 11 amino acids. CDR1 and CDR2 from the germline V gene are DFQATT and SNEGSKA (reference sequence). CDR3 bases: TGCAGTGCTAGAGGCTCCAACGAGCAGTACTTC. Translation: CSARGSNEQYF.

This sequence joins TRBV9 and TRBJ2-2; TRBD2 matches 8 bases. The CDR3 loop spans 16 amino acids. J lost 6 bases, V lost 0 bases, and 7 bases had no gene match. Germline CDR1 is SGDLS and CDR2 is YYNGEE. For the CDR3, the DNA is TGTGCCAGCAGCGTAGATCCAGCGGGAGAGGCCGGGGAGCTGTTTTTT. Its translation: CASSVDPAGEAGELFF.

The table lists this clone with a few counts. The CDR3 loop is CATTRAWGGTDTQYF. The CDR3 bases are TGTGCCACTACTCGGGCGTGGGGTGGCACAGATACGCAGTATTTT. The chain has TRBV10-3 and TRBJ2-3; D not certain. This CDR3 has 15 residues. V was pared by 10 bases and J by 1 base, with 18 bases between. The germline gives CDR1 ENHRY, CDR2 SYGVKD.

The rearrangement uses TRBV7-9 and TRBJ2-1; 10 bases map to TRBD2. Germline CDR1 reads SEHNR; CDR2 reads FQNEAQ (reference sequence). Losses at the gene ends were 6 bases for V and 7 bases for J; bases not matched to a gene: 12. The CDR3 is 16 residues long. The CDR3 is CASRPGPSGSVNEQFF. The CDR3 coding sequence is TGTGCCAGCAGGCCCGGACCTAGCGGGAGTGTTAATGAGCAGTTCTTC.

This clone has only a few counts. The gene calls are TRBV28 and TRBJ1-3; no clear D gene. The CDR3 runs 12 residues. V was cut by 2 bases and J by 2 bases, with 1 base left in between. Germline lookup yields CDR1 MDHEN and CDR2 SYDVKM. CDR3 in amino acids: CASSLPGNTIYF. In DNA form, the CDR3 reads TGTGCCAGCAGTTTACCTGGAAACACCATATATTTT.

This clone has just a few counts. The gene calls are TRBV4-2 and TRBJ2-1, with 8 bases identical to TRBD2. J gave up 4 bases and V 1 base, and 9 bases lay outside the gene matches. Germline CDR1 reads LGHNA; CDR2 reads YNFKEQ. This CDR3 has 17 amino acids. The CDR3 reads CASSQVYSGTAYNEQFF. In DNA, the CDR3 is TGTGCCAGCAGCCAAGTCTATAGCGGGACGGCGTACAATGAGCAGTTCTTC.

The DNA of the CDR3 is TGTGCCAGCACCCAAGGGGTGTTCGCGAACACCGGGGAGCTGTTTTTT. It translates to CASTQGVFANTGELFF. The V and J genes are TRBV9 and TRBJ2-2, with a possible D match to TRBD1 (5 bases). There are 16 residues in the CDR3. V lost 6 bases, J lost 0 bases, and 15 bases lay in between. Germline V gene lookup returns CDR1 SGDLS and CDR2 YYNGEE. The entire variable domain, with the rest obtained from reference TRBV9 and TRBJ2-2, is as follows: DSGVTQTPKHLITATGQRVTLRCSPRSGDLSVYWYQQSLDQGLQFLIQYYNGEERAKGNILERFSAQQFPDLHSELNLSSLELGDSALYFCASTQGVFANTGELFFGEGSRLTVL.

The chain is built from TRBV2 and TRBJ2-7, with 7 nucleotides matching TRBD2. The germline CDR1 and CDR2 sequences are SNHLY and FYNNEI. Trimming cost V 6 bases and J 6 bases; bases outside gene matches: 11. This CDR3 is built from 14 residues. In DNA form, the CDR3 reads TGTGCCAGCAGAGAGACTAGCTTAGGAGCCGAGCAGTACTTC. This codes for CASRETSLGAEQYF.

The chain uses TRBV10-3 and TRBJ2-1; 7 bases match TRBD1. V lost 0 bases to trimming and J lost 6 bases; unmatched junction nucleotides: 5. Germline V gene sequence: CDR1 ENHRY, CDR2 SYGVKD. The CDR3 totals 15 residues. The chain's CDR3 is CAISESQGKGNEQFF. The CDR3 DNA sequence: TGTGCCATCAGTGAGTCACAGGGGAAGGGCAATGAGCAGTTCTTC.

The V call is TRBV27, the J call TRBJ2-7, with a tentative D call TRBD1 (6 bases). The germline V gene has CDR1 MNHEY and CDR2 SMNVEV (reference sequence). V shed 1 base and J shed 4 bases, with 23 bases lying between them. The CDR3 has 18 amino acids. The DNA for the CDR3 is TGTGCCAGCAGTTTATTCCCTATCGTGGGACACAAGCCTTACGAGCAGTACTTC. Translated, it gives CASSLFPIVGHKPYEQYF.

The chain uses TRBV6-5 and TRBJ2-5; D not certain. Germline-derived CDR1 and CDR2 are MNHEY and SVGAGI. The CDR3 is 13 amino acids. Trimming took 2 bases from V and 2 from J, leaving 6 bases between them. The CDR3 reads CASSYGLQETQYF. CDR3 DNA sequence: TGTGCCAGCAGTTACGGGCTACAAGAGACCCAGTACTTC.

This clone was detected only a few times. V is TRBV6-6 and J is TRBJ1-5; a possible D gene is TRBD1 (5 bases). Germline lookup yields CDR1 MNHNY and CDR2 SVGAGI (reference sequence). V dropped 6 bases and J dropped 3 bases, with 18 bases sitting between them. This CDR3 is built from 16 residues. CDR3 nucleotide sequence: TGTGCCAGCAGACCTCCTCCGGGACGAATCAATCAGCCCCAGCATTTT. It yields the protein CASRPPPGRINQPQHF.